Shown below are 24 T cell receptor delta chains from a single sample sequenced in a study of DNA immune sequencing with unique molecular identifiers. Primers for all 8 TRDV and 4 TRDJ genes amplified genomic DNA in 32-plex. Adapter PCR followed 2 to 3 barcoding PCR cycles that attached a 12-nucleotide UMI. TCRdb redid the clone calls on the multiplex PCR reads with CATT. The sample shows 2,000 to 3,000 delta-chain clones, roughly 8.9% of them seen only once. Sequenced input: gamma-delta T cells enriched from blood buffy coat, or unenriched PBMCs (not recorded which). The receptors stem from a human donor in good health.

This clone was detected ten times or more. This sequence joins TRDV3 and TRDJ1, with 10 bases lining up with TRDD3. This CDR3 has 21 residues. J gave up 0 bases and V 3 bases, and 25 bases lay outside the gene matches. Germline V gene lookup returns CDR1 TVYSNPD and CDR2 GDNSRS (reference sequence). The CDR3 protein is CAFEPSSKTWGIKQYTDKLIF. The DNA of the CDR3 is TGTGCCTTCGAGCCTTCCTCGAAGACCTGGGGGATAAAACAGTACACCGATAAACTCATCTTT. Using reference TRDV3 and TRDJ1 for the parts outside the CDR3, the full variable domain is CDKVTQSSPDQTVASGSEVVLLCTYDTVYSNPDLFWYRIRPDYSFQFVFYGDNSRSEGADFTQGRFSVKHILTQKAFHLVISPVRTEDSATYYCAFEPSSKTWGIKQYTDKLIFGKGTRVTVEP.

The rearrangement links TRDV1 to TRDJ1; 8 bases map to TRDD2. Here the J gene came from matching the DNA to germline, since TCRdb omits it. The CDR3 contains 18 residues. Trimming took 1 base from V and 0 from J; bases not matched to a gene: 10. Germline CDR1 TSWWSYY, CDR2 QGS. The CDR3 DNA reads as TGTGCTCTTGGGGAACCCTTCCTAGCCGGGGGACACACCGATAAACTCATCTTT. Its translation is CALGEPFLAGGHTDKLIF.

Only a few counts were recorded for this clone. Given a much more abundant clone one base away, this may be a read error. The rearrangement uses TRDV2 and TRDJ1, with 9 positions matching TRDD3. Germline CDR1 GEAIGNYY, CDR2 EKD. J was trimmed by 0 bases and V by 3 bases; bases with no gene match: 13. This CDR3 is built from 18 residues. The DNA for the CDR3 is TGTGCCTGTGACTCCGTACTGGGGGACCGAACGTACACCGATAAACTCATCTTT. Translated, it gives CACDSVLGDRTYTDKLIF.

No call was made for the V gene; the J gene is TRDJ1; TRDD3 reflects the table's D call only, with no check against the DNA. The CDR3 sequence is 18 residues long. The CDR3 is CALGEIPLVGDRTDKLIF. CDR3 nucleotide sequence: TGTGCTCTTGGGGAAATCCCTTTGGTGGGGGATAGGACCGATAAACTCATCTTT.

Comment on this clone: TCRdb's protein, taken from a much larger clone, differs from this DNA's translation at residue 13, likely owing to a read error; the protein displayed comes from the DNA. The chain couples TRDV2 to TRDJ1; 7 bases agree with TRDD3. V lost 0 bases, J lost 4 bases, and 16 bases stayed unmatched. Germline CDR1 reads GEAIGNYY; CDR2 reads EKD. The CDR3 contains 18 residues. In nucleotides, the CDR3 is TGTGCCTGTGACACCGTATCCGGGGGATCCCTGGTGCTCGATAAACTCATCTTT. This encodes CACDTVSGGSLVLDKLIF.

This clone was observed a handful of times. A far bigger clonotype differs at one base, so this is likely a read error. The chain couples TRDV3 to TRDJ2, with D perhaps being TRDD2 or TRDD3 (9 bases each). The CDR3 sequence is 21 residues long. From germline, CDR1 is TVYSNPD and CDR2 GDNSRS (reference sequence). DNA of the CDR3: TGTGCCTTTAGCCTTCCTACGTCTCTCTGGGGGATTCCTTTTTTGACATCACAACTCTTCTTT. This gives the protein CAFSLPTSLWGIPFLTSQLFF.

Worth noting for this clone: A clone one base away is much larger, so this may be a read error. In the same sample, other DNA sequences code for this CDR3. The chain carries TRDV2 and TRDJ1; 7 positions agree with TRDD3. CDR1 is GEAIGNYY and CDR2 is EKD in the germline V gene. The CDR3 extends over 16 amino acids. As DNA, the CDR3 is TGTGCTTGTGTCCCCTTGGGGGGGATGGACACCGATAAACTCATCTTT. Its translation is CACVPLGGMDTDKLIF.

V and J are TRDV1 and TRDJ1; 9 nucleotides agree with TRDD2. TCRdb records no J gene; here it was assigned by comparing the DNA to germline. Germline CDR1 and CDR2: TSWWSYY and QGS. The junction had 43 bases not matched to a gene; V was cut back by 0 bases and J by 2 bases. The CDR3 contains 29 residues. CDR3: CALGELVYPTPFLLGGGGQLPFGTDKLIF. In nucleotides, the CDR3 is TGTGCTCTTGGGGAACTAGTCTACCCCACTCCCTTCCTACTGGGTGGTGGGGGACAGCTCCCGTTCGGTACCGATAAACTCATCTTT.

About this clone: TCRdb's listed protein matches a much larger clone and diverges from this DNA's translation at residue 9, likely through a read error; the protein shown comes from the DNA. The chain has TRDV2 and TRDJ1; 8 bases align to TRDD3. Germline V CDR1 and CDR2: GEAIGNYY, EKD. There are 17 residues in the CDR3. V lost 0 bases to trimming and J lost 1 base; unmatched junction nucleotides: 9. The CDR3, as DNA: TGTGCCTGTGACACCGTTGGGGGATGCGCCTCCACCGATAAACTCATCTTT. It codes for CACDTVGGCASTDKLIF.

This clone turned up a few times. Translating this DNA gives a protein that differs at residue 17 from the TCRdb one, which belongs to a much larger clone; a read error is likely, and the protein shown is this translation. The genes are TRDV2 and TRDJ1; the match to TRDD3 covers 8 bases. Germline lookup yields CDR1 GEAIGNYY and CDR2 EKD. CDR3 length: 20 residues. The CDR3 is CACDTLRVSGGHEYTDNLIF. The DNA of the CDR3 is TGTGCCTGTGACACCCTGAGGGTTTCTGGGGGACACGAGTACACCGATAATCTCATCTTT.

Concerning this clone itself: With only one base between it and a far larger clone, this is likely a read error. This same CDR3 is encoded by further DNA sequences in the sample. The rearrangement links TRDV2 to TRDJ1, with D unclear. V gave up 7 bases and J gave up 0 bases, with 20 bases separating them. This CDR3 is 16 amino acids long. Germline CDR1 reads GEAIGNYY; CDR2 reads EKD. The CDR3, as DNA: TGTGCCTGCGACCCGTCCGATCGGAAGTACACCGATAAACTCATCTTT. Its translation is CACDPSDRKYTDKLIF.

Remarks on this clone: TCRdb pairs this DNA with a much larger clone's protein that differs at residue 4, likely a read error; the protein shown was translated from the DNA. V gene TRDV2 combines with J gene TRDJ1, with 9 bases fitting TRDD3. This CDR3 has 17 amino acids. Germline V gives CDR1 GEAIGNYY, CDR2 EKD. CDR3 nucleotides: TGTGCCTGTTACACCCTTACTGGGGGACCCTACACCGATAAACTCATCTTT. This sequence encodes CACYTLTGGPYTDKLIF.

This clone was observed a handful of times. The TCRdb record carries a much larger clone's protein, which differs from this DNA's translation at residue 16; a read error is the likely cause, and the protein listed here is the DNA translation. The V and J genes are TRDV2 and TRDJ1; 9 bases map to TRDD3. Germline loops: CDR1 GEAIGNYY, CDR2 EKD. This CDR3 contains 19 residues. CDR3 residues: CACSPLRPGVGDNTDNLIF. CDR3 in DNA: TGTGCCTGTTCCCCGCTACGGCCGGGGGTGGGGGATAACACCGATAATCTCATCTTT.

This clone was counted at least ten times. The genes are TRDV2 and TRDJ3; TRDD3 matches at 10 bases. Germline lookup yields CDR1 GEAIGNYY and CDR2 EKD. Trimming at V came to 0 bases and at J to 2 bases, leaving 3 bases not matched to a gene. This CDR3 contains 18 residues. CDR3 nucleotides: TGTGCCTGTGACACCGTGCTGGGGGATACCTGGGACACCCGACAGATGTTTTTC. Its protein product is CACDTVLGDTWDTRQMFF.

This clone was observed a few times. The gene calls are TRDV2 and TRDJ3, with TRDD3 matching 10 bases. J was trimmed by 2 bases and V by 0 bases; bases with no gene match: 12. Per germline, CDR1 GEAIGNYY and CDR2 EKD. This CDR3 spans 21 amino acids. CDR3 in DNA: TGTGCCTGTGACACCGGAACGCTAACTGGGGGATCCCCCTGGGACACCCGACAGATGTTTTTC. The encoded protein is CACDTGTLTGGSPWDTRQMFF.

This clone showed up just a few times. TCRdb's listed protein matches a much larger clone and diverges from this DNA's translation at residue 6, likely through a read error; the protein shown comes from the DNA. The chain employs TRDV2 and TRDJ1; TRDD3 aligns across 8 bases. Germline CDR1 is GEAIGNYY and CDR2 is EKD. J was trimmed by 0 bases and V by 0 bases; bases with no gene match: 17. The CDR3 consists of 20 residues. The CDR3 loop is CACDTMRVSGGHEYTDKLIF. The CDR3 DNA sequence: TGTGCCTGTGACACCATGAGGGTTTCTGGGGGACACGAGTACACCGATAAACTCATCTTT.

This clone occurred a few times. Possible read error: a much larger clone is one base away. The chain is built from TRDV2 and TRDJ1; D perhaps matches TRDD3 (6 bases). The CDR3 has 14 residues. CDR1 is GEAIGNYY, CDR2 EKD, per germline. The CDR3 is CACDTLGTTVKLIF. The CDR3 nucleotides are TGTGCCTGTGACACCCTGGGGACCACCGTTAAACTCATCTTT.

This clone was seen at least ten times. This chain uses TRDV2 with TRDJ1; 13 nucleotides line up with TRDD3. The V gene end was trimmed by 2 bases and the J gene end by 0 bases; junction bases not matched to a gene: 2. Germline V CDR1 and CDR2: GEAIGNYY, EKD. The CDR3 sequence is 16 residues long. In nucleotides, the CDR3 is TGTGCCTGTGACAAACTGGGGGATACGAACACCGATAAACTCATCTTT. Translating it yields CACDKLGDTNTDKLIF.

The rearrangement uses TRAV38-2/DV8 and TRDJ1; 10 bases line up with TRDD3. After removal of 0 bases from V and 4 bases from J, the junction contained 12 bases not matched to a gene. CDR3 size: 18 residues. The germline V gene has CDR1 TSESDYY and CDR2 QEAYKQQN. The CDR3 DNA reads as TGTGCTTATAGGAGCGGGACTGGGGGATTCCCCAAGGGCGATAAACTCATCTTT. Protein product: CAYRSGTGGFPKGDKLIF.

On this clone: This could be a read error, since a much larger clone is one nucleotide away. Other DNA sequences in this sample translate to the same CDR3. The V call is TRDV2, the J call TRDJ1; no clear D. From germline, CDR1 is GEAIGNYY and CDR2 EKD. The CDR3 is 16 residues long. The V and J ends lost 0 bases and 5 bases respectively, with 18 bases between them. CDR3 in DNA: TGTGCCTGTGACACCGTCTCGGGACTACATACAGATAAACTCATCTTT. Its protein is CACDTVSGLHTDKLIF.

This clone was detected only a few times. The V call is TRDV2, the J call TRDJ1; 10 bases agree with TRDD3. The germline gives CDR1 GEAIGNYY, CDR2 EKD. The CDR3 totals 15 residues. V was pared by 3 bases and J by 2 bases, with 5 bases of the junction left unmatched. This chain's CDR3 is CACDSVLGDTDKLIF. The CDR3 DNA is TGTGCCTGTGACTCCGTACTGGGGGATACCGATAAACTCATCTTT.

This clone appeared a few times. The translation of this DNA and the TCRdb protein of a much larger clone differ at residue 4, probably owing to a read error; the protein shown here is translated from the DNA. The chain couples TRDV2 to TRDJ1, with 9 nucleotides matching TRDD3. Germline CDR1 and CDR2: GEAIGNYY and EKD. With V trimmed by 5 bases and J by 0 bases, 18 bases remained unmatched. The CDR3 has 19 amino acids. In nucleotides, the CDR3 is TGTGCCTGTGCCCCGCTACGGCCGGGGGTGGGGGATAACACCGATAAACTCATCTTT. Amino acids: CACAPLRPGVGDNTDKLIF.

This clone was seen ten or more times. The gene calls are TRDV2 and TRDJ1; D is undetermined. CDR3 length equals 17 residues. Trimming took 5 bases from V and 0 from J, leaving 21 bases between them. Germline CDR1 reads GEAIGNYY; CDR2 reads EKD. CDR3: CACARRFGLPYTDKLIF. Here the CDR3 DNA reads TGTGCCTGTGCCCGTCGGTTCGGGCTCCCTTACACCGATAAACTCATCTTT.

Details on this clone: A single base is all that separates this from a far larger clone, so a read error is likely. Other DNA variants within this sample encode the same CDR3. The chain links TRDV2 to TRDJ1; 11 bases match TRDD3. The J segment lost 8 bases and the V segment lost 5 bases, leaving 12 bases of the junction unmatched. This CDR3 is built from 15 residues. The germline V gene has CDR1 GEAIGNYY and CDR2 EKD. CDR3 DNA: TGTGCCTGTGCCCAACTGGGGGATAGGGACGACAAACTCATCTTT. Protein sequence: CACAQLGDRDDKLIF.